This TCR beta chain was captured by sequencing in a study of shared clonotypes between healthy human individuals. Looking at the study overall: Per donor, three plates held CD4 naive cells, three held CD4 memory, two held CD8 naive and one held CD8 memory.

Data came from immunoSEQ multiplex PCR; TCRdb stores just in-frame clones and leaves some out. The sample consists of 600,000 to 700,000 clones, 55% to 85% of them appearing once. Donors included only healthy HIV-negative adults lacking recent acute infections or vaccinations. Germline V lookup: CDR1 MDHEN, CDR2 SYDVKM. The CDR3 has 18 amino acids. J gave up 8 bases and V 3 bases, and 16 bases lay outside the gene matches. Concerning this clone: The target antigen is unknown.

The study's findings and limits: Since donors were few, the genetic and exposure-history diversity represented was limited. Sorted-subset sequencing, rarefaction showed, was incomplete despite large depth.

The chain uses TRBV28 and TRBJ2-4, with 10 bases identical to TRBD1. This TCR was recovered from a woman younger than 45 in good health. The sequenced material came from memory CD4+ T cells sorted from blood. Described subset: CD45RA-negative fraction. The CDR3 nucleotides are TGTGCCAGCAGTTTCAACCCAGAGACGAGGACAGGGGGGGACATTCAGTACTTC. It is translated as CASSFNPETRTGGDIQYF.